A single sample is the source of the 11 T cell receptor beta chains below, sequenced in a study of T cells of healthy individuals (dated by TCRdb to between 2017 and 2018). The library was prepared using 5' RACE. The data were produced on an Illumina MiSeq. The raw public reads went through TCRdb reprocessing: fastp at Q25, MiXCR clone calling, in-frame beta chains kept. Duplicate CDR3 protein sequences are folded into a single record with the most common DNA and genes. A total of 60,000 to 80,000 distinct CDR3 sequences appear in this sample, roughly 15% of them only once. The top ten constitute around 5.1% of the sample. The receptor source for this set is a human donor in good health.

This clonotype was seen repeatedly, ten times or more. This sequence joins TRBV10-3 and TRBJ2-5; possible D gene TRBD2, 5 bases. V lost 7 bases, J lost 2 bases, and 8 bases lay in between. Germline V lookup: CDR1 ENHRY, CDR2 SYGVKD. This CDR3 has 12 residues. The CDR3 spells CAITREQETQYF. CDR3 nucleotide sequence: TGTGCCATCACAAGGGAGCAAGAGACCCAGTACTTC.

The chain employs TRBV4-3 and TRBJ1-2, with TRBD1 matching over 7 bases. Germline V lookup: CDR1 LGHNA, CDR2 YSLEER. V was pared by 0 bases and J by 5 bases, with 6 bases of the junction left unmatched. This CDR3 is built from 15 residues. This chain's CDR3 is CASSQDGTAFYGYTF. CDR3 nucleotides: TGCGCCAGCAGCCAAGATGGGACAGCATTTTATGGCTACACCTTC.

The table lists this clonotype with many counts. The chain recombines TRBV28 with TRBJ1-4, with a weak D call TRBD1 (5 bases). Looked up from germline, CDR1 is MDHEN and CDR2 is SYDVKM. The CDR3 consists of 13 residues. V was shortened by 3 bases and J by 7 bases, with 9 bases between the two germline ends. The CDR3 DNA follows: TGTGCCAGCAGTTTCCCAGGGACTGAAAAACTGTTTTTT. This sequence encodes CASSFPGTEKLFF.

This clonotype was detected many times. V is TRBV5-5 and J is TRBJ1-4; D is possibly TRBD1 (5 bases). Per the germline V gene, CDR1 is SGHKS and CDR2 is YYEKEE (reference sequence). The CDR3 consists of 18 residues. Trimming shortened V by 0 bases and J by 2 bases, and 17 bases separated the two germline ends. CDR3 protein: CASSLGGAGRSTNEKLFF. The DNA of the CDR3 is TGTGCCAGCAGCTTGGGGGGCGCAGGGAGGTCTACTAATGAAAAACTGTTTTTT.

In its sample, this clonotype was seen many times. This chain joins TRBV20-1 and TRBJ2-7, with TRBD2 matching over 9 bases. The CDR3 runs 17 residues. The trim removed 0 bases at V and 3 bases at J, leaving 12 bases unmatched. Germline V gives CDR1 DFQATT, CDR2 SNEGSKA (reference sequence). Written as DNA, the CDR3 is TGCAGTGCTAGAGATTGGGCGGGAGGGCGCCCAATCTACGAGCAGTACTTC. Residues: CSARDWAGGRPIYEQYF.

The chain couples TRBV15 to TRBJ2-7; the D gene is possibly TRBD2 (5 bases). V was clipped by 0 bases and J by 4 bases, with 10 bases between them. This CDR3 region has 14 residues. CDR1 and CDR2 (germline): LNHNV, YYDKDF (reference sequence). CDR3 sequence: CATSRDLEGYEQYF. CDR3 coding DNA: TGTGCCACCAGCAGAGATTTAGAGGGTTACGAGCAGTACTTC.

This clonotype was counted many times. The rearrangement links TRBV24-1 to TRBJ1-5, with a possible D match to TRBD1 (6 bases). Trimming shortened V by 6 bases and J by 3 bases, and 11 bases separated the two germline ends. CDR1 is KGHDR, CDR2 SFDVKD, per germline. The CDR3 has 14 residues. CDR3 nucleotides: TGTGCCACCAGTCCCGGACAGCTCAATCAGCCCCAGCATTTT. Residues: CATSPGQLNQPQHF.

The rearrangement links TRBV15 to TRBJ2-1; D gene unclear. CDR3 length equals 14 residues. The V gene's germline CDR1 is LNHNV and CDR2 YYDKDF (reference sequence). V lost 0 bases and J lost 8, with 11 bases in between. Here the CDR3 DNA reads TGTGCCACCAGCAGAGATTCTACGTATGATGAGCAGTTCTTC. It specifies CATSRDSTYDEQFF.

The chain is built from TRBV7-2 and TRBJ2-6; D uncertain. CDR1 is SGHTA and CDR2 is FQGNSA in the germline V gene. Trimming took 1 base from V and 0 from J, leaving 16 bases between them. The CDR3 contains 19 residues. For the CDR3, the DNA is TGTGCCAGCAGCTTAGTACTCGCGCTTTCCCTCTCTGGGGCCAACGTCCTGACTTTC. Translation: CASSLVLALSLSGANVLTF.

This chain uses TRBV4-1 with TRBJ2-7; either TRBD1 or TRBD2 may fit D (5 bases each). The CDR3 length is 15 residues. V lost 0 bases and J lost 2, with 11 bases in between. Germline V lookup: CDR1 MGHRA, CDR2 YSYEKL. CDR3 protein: CASSQEPGPTYEQYF. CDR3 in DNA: TGCGCCAGCAGCCAAGAACCGGGACCTACCTACGAGCAGTACTTC.

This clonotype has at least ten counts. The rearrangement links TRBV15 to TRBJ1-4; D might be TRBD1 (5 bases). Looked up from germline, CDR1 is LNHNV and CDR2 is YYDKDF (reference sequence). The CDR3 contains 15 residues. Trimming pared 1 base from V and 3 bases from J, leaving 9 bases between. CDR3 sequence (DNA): TGTGCCACCAGCAGAGGGACACCATCTAATGAAAAACTGTTTTTT. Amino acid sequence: CATSRGTPSNEKLFF.